Each of the 28 T cell receptor beta chains below was sequenced from the same sample in a study of CD8+ T cells in alopecia areata. Sequencing templates came from extracted RNA that was reverse transcribed into cDNA. Profiling relied on immunoSEQ multiplex PCR, and the TCRdb table lists in-frame clones only, not all of them. The sample shows over 80,000 clones, roughly 46% of them seen only once. Treatment noted: oral pan-JAK inhibitor, 5-10 mg twice daily. Sequencing was performed on CD8+ T cells sorted from blood, taken at week 24, from a patient treated with tofacitinib. Every receptor here comes from a human donor with alopecia areata.

The rearrangement uses TRBV2 and TRBJ2-3; D gene ambiguous. CDR1 is SNHLY and CDR2 is FYNNEI in the germline V gene. The CDR3 runs 17 residues. Trimming shortened V by 3 bases and J by 0 bases, and 16 bases separated the two germline ends. In nucleotides, the CDR3 is TGTGCCAGCAGTGACATCGGAACCCTACCTAGCACAGATACGCAGTATTTT. This sequence encodes CASSDIGTLPSTDTQYF. The full variable domain, completed using reference TRBV2 and TRBJ2-3, is EPEVTQTPSHQVTQMGQEVILRCVPISNHLYFYWYRQILGQKVEFLVSFYNNEISEKSEIFDDQFSVERPDGSNFTLKIRSTKLEDSAMYFCASSDIGTLPSTDTQYFGPGTRLTVL.

V usage is TRBV27 and J usage is TRBJ1-2, with 7 bases lining up with TRBD1. Losses at the gene ends were 5 bases for V and 4 bases for J; bases not matched to a gene: 7. Germline V gene lookup returns CDR1 MNHEY and CDR2 SMNVEV (reference sequence). This CDR3 comprises 14 residues. CDR3 bases: TGTGCCAGCAGTCCCCGGACAGGATTCTATGGCTACACCTTC. Amino acids: CASSPRTGFYGYTF.

This sequence joins TRBV7-8 and TRBJ2-1; 11 bases line up with TRBD1. The CDR3 has 15 amino acids. The germline CDR1 and CDR2 sequences are SGHVS and FQNEAQ. After removal of 4 bases from V and 6 bases from J, the junction contained 5 bases not matched to a gene. DNA for the CDR3: TGTGCCAGCAGCTCTATCGGGACAGGGGGCAATGAGCAGTTCTTC. It yields the protein CASSSIGTGGNEQFF. The variable domain in full, completed from reference TRBV7-8 and TRBJ2-1, reads GAGVSQSPRYKVAKRGQDVALRCDPISGHVSLFWYQQALGQGPEFLTYFQNEAQLDKSGLPSDRFFAERPEGSVSTLKIQRTQQEDSAVYLCASSSIGTGGNEQFFGPGTRLTVL.

The chain couples TRBV27 to TRBJ2-7; D assignment may be TRBD1 or TRBD2 (5 bases each). V was cut by 2 bases and J by 7 bases, with 15 bases left in between. From germline, CDR1 is MNHEY and CDR2 SMNVEV (reference sequence). The CDR3 contains 14 residues. The CDR3 nucleotides are TGTGCCAGCAGTTTAGGAGGTCACCAGGGAGAGCAGTACTTC. This encodes CASSLGGHQGEQYF.

This clone came up a few times. Here the CDR3 reads CASSQDRGLAGSDTQYF. CDR3 nucleotides: TGCGCCAGCAGCCAAGATAGGGGACTAGCGGGATCAGATACGCAGTATTTT. The chain recombines TRBV4-3 with TRBJ2-3, with 13 nucleotides matching TRBD2. The V segment lost 0 bases and the J segment 4 bases; nucleotides outside the gene matches: 4. The germline gives CDR1 LGHNA, CDR2 YSLEER. The CDR3 totals 17 residues.

The chain couples TRBV9 to TRBJ2-7; maybe TRBD2 (5 bases). This CDR3 region has 14 residues. The germline CDR1 and CDR2 sequences are SGDLS and YYNGEE. V was clipped by 0 bases and J by 5 bases, with 12 bases between them. CDR3 in DNA: TGTGCCAGCAGCGTAGATGGACTTGGTGACGAGCAGTACTTC. It is translated as CASSVDGLGDEQYF.

The gene calls are TRBV19 and TRBJ1-5; perhaps TRBD1 as D (5 bases). Germline V gene data show CDR1 as LNHDA and CDR2 as SQIVND (reference sequence). CDR3 length: 12 residues. V lost 6 bases and J lost 9, with 12 bases in between. CDR3: CASSQTGGPQHF. The CDR3, as DNA: TGTGCCAGTAGCCAAACAGGAGGGCCCCAGCATTTT.

This clone has more than one count but fewer than ten. This chain joins TRBV9 and TRBJ1-3; TRBD1 aligns across 7 bases. This CDR3 is built from 15 residues. V trimming: 3 bases; J trimming: 0 bases; junction bases outside the gene matches: 3. The germline gives CDR1 SGDLS, CDR2 YYNGEE. CDR3 in amino acids: CASSEGQSSGNTIYF. CDR3 nucleotides: TGTGCCAGCAGCGAGGGACAGAGCTCTGGAAACACCATATATTTT.

This clone has a handful of counts. This chain uses TRBV7-9 with TRBJ2-7; D gene ambiguous. In germline, CDR1 is SEHNR, CDR2 FQNEAQ (reference sequence). The CDR3 extends over 9 amino acids. The V gene lost 8 bases and the J gene lost 6 bases, with 5 bases spanning the gap. The CDR3 sequence: CASGVEQYF. CDR3 coding DNA: TGTGCCAGCGGGGTCGAGCAGTACTTC.

The V and J genes are TRBV10-2 and TRBJ2-7; TRBD1 might be the D (6 bases). The germline gives CDR1 WSHSY, CDR2 SAAADI. Trimming cost V 7 bases and J 3 bases, with 16 bases left between them. The CDR3 sequence is 14 residues long. DNA of the CDR3: TGCGCCAGCACCGGTTACAGGGAAGGCTACGAGCAGTACTTC. This translates into CASTGYREGYEQYF.

The chain has TRBV2 and TRBJ2-3; TRBD2 matches 13 bases. Germline loops: CDR1 SNHLY, CDR2 FYNNEI. V lost 4 bases, J lost 2 bases, and 3 bases stayed unmatched. The CDR3 extends over 16 amino acids. CDR3 DNA: TGTGCCAGCAGTGCCGGACTAGCGGGAGTCACAGATACGCAGTATTTT. This encodes CASSAGLAGVTDTQYF.

The chain combines TRBV2 with TRBJ1-1; D is unresolved. The CDR3 contains 12 residues. Germline values: CDR1 SNHLY, CDR2 FYNNEI. V was trimmed by 10 bases and J by 0 bases, leaving 9 bases between them. The CDR3 reads CATITVNTEAFF. CDR3 nucleotide sequence: TGTGCCACCATCACAGTGAACACTGAAGCTTTCTTT.

The chain combines TRBV6-4 with TRBJ1-2; possibly TRBD1 for D (5 bases). V was clipped by 3 bases and J by 6 bases, with 17 bases between them. CDR3 size: 15 residues. The germline V gene encodes CDR1 MRHNA and CDR2 SNTAGT. The CDR3 DNA is TGTGCCAGCAGTGAAGGGACCGAGATGAATGATGGCTACACCTTC. Protein: CASSEGTEMNDGYTF.

This clone was seen more than once but under ten times. The V call is TRBV30, the J call TRBJ2-1, with D uncertain. Germline loops: CDR1 GTSNPN, CDR2 SVGIG (reference sequence). This CDR3 has 13 residues. Trimming removed 0 bases from V and 7 bases from J, with 10 bases in between. CDR3: CAWSVAVKNEQFF. CDR3 nucleotide sequence: TGTGCCTGGAGTGTAGCAGTCAAAAATGAGCAGTTCTTC.

This chain's CDR3 is CASRTRILDRQETQYF. DNA for the CDR3: TGTGCCAGCAGGACAAGGATCCTCGACAGGCAAGAGACCCAGTACTTC. The chain links TRBV2 to TRBJ2-5; D is perhaps TRBD1 (6 bases). CDR1 and CDR2 from the germline V gene are SNHLY and FYNNEI. V gave up 6 bases and J gave up 2 bases, with 19 bases separating them. This CDR3 has 16 amino acids.

The table lists this clone with a few counts. The chain recombines TRBV30 with TRBJ2-1; 11 nucleotides agree with TRBD2. This CDR3 spans 13 amino acids. Germline CDR1 reads GTSNPN; CDR2 reads SVGIG (reference sequence). V was clipped by 8 bases and J by 7 bases; unmatched bases: 7. Here the CDR3 DNA reads TGTGCCGCTATGGGGACTAGCGGTAATGAGCAGTTCTTC. It is translated as CAAMGTSGNEQFF.

The chain carries TRBV27 and TRBJ2-1, with 8 nucleotides matching TRBD2. J lost 7 bases, V lost 2 bases, and 7 bases had no gene match. Germline V lookup: CDR1 MNHEY, CDR2 SMNVEV (reference sequence). This CDR3 comprises 15 residues. CDR3 region: CASSLVREGGNEQFF. CDR3 bases: TGTGCCAGCAGTTTAGTCCGGGAGGGCGGTAATGAGCAGTTCTTC.

By share of the sample, this clone is medium-sized (0.01 to 0.1%). Other nucleotide sequences from this sample produce the same CDR3. V and J are TRBV9 and TRBJ2-3; D is possibly TRBD2 (5 bases). V shed 0 bases and J shed 2 bases, with 10 bases lying between them. The CDR3 covers 15 residues. Germline loops: CDR1 SGDLS, CDR2 YYNGEE. The chain's CDR3 is CASSVETGSTDTQYF. The CDR3 region has the DNA TGTGCCAGCAGCGTAGAGACGGGATCCACAGATACGCAGTATTTT.

This sequence joins TRBV27 and TRBJ2-7; TRBD1 or TRBD2 may be the D gene (5 bases each). With 2 bases removed from V and 0 bases from J, the gap between germline ends came to 8 bases. The CDR3 runs to 14 residues. Germline loops: CDR1 MNHEY, CDR2 SMNVEV (reference sequence). CDR3 nucleotide sequence: TGTGCCAGCAGTTTAGGGACGGTCTCCTACGAGCAGTACTTC. Its translation is CASSLGTVSYEQYF.

V gene TRBV10-3 combines with J gene TRBJ2-7; 9 bases line up with TRBD2. The length of the CDR3 is 13 residues. CDR1 and CDR2 (germline): ENHRY, SYGVKD. With V trimmed by 4 bases and J by 6 bases, 4 bases remained unmatched. CDR3 region: CAISASGGIEQYF. As DNA, the CDR3 is TGTGCCATCAGTGCCAGCGGGGGGATCGAGCAGTACTTC.

The chain employs TRBV4-1 and TRBJ2-1, with D unresolved. V dropped 1 base and J dropped 3 bases, with 4 bases sitting between them. Germline CDR1 reads MGHRA; CDR2 reads YSYEKL. The CDR3 runs 13 residues. The CDR3 DNA sequence: TGCGCCAGCAGCCAAGCCAACTACAATGAGCAGTTCTTC. Protein product: CASSQANYNEQFF.

The chain couples TRBV27 to TRBJ2-7; perhaps TRBD2 as D (6 bases). Germline V gene data show CDR1 as MNHEY and CDR2 as SMNVEV (reference sequence). There are 15 residues in the CDR3. Trimming pared 3 bases from V and 0 bases from J, leaving 12 bases between. The CDR3 here is CASSFVAVSSYEQYF. CDR3 DNA: TGTGCCAGCAGTTTCGTAGCGGTAAGCTCCTACGAGCAGTACTTC.

Worth noting for this clone: A far larger clone is one nucleotide away, so this likely arose from a read error. J is TRBJ1-1 and V is TRBV7-9; no firm D call. Germline CDR1 SEHNR, CDR2 FQNEAQ (reference sequence). V lost 3 bases, J lost 6 bases, and 17 bases lay in between. The CDR3 is made up of 15 amino acids. The CDR3 reads CASSLVPGRNSEAFF. DNA of the CDR3: TGTGCCAGCAGCTTGGTCCCGGGGAGGAATTCTGAAGCTTTCTTT.

This clone was seen only a few times. The rearrangement uses TRBV6-4 and TRBJ2-6; D ambiguous. This CDR3 has 12 residues. Germline assignment: CDR1 MRHNA and CDR2 SNTAGT. The germline V and J ends were trimmed by 3 bases and 12 bases, with 9 bases remaining between them. This CDR3 reads CASSDGRGVLTF. The CDR3 DNA reads as TGTGCCAGCAGTGATGGTAGAGGCGTCCTGACTTTC.

The V call is TRBV27, the J call TRBJ2-1, with 9 bases identical to TRBD1. This CDR3 has 13 residues. The junction had 3 bases not matched to a gene; V was cut back by 6 bases and J by 6 bases. CDR1 and CDR2 (germline): MNHEY, SMNVEV (reference sequence). The CDR3 region is CASSWTGVNEQFF. CDR3 in DNA: TGTGCCAGCAGCTGGACAGGGGTCAATGAGCAGTTCTTC.

The chain has TRBV12-5 and TRBJ2-1, with 10 nucleotides matching TRBD2. Germline lookup yields CDR1 LGHNT and CDR2 FRNRAP. The trim removed 1 base at V and 10 bases at J, leaving 16 bases unmatched. There are 18 residues in the CDR3. CDR3 bases: TGTGCTAGTGGTTTGGCTCCCCATCCAGCGGGAGGGGGGTTGGAGCAGTTCTTC. This gives the protein CASGLAPHPAGGGLEQFF.

This CDR3 reads CASSIMTGGSTEAFF. DNA for the CDR3: TGTGCCAGCAGTATAATGACAGGGGGGAGTACTGAAGCTTTCTTT. The chain is built from TRBV27 and TRBJ1-1, with 9 bases matching TRBD1. The CDR3 length is 15 residues. V gave up 5 bases and J gave up 5 bases; unmatched junction bases: 9. Germline loops: CDR1 MNHEY, CDR2 SMNVEV (reference sequence).

This chain uses TRBV9 with TRBJ2-1; 12 positions match TRBD2. Germline values: CDR1 SGDLS, CDR2 YYNGEE. The CDR3 is made up of 17 amino acids. J gave up 4 bases and V 3 bases, and 8 bases lay outside the gene matches. As DNA, the CDR3 is TGTGCCAGCAGCGCCATAACCGGGACTAGCGGGTACAATGAGCAGTTCTTC. Translating it yields CASSAITGTSGYNEQFF.